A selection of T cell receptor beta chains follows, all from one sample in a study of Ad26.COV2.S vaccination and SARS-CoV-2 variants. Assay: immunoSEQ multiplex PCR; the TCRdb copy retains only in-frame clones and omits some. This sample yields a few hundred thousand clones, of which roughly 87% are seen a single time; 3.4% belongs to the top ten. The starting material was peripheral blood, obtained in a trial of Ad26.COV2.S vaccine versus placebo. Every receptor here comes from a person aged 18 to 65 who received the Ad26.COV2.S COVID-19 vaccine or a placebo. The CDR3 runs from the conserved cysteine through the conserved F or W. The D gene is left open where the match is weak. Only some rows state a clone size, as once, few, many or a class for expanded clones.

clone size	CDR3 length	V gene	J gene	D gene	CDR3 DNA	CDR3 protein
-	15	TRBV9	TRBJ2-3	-	TGTGCCAGCAGCGTAGGGGTTCCCTCCACAGATACGCAGTATTTT	CASSVGVPSTDTQYF
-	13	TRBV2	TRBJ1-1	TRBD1	TGTGCCGGAAGACAGGGACCGAACACTGAAGCTTTCTTT	CAGRQGPNTEAFF
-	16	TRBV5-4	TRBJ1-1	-	TGTGCCAGCAGCTCCCCCTGGACGGGATTGACCACTGAAGCTTTCTTT	CASSSPWTGLTTEAFF
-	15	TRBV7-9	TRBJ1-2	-	TGTGCCAGCAACTCACGTTCAGGGAGTTCGTATGGCTACACCTTC	CASNSRSGSSYGYTF
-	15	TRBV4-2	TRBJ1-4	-	TGTGCCAGCAGTCAAGAAGGGACCTTTCGGGAAAAACTGTTTTTT	CASSQEGTFREKLFF
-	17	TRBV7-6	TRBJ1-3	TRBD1	TGTGCCAGCAGCCCCCACGTCGACAGGGGATCTGGAAACACCATATATTTT	CASSPHVDRGSGNTIYF
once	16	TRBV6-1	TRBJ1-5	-	TGTGCCAGCAGTGAAGCGCTTTTTAGTAGCAATCAGCCCCAGCATTTT	CASSEALFSSNQPQHF
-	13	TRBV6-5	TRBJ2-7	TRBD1	TGTGCCAGCAGTTATGACAGGGTCTACGAGCAGTACTTC	CASSYDRVYEQYF
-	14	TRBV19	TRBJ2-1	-	TGTGCCAGTAGTATGGGGGGCCTCTACAATGAGCAGTTCTTC	CASSMGGLYNEQFF
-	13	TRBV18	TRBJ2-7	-	TGTGCCAGCTCCTCGGTGGGATTATACGAGCAGTACTTC	CASSSVGLYEQYF
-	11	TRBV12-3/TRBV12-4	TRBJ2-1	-	TGTGCCAGCAGCCGCCGTAATGAGCAGTTCTTC	CASSRRNEQFF
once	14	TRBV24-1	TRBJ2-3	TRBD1	TGTGCCACCAGTGCGACAGGGGGCACAGATACGCAGTATTTT	CATSATGGTDTQYF
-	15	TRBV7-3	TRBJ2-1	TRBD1	TGTGCCAGCAGCTCGGGACAGGGATCCTACAATGAGCAGTTCTTC	CASSSGQGSYNEQFF
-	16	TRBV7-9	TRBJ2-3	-	TGTGCCAGCAGCTTATGGCGGGTAGTGGGCACAGATACGCAGTATTTT	CASSLWRVVGTDTQYF
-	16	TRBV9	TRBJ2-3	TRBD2	TGTGCCAGCAGCCCCGCAGTAGCGGGGGGCCCCGATACGCAGTATTTT	CASSPAVAGGPDTQYF
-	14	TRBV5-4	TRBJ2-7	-	TGTGCCAGCAGCTTGGATTACAGGGTTCGCGAGCAGTACTTC	CASSLDYRVREQYF
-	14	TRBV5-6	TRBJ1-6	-	TGTGCCAGCAGCTTGTCCCGGGCGGATTCACCCCTCCACTTT	CASSLSRADSPLHF
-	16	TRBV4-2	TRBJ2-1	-	TGTGCCAGCAGCTCTCCAATGGGGGCAGCCTACAATGAGCAGTTCTTC	CASSSPMGAAYNEQFF
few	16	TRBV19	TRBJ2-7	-	TGTGCCAGTAGTATAGTGTTCCAGAGCGAGCCCTACGAGCAGTACTTC	CASSIVFQSEPYEQYF
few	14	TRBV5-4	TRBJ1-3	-	TGTGCCAGCAGCCGGGGGGGCGCTGGAAACACCATATATTTT	CASSRGGAGNTIYF
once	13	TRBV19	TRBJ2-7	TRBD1	TGTGCCAGCAGACAGGGCCCCACCTACGAGCAGTACTTC	CASRQGPTYEQYF
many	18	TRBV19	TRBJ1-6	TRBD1	TGTGCCAGTAGTAACCGGGACAGGTTGGTTAAGACGAATTCACCCCTCCACTTT	CASSNRDRLVKTNSPLHF
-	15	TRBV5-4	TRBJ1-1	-	TGTGCCAGCAGCTCGGGGGTCGGCCGGAACACTGAAGCTTTCTTT	CASSSGVGRNTEAFF
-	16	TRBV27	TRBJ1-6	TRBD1	TGTGCCAGCAGTTTGTACAGGGGCCCTACTAATTCACCCCTCCACTTT	CASSLYRGPTNSPLHF
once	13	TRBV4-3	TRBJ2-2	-	TGCGCCAGCAAACGGACAGATACCGGGGAGCTGTTTTTT	CASKRTDTGELFF
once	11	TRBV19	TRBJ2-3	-	TGTGCCAGTAGTATCAGTGATACGCAGTATTTT	CASSISDTQYF
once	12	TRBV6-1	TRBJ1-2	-	TGTGCCAGCAGTGAAAGGTCGTATGGCTACACCTTC	CASSERSYGYTF
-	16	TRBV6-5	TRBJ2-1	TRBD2	TGTGCCAGCAGTTACGGCGGAGCGGGGGGGCCGAGTGAGCAGTTCTTC	CASSYGGAGGPSEQFF
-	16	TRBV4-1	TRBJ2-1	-	TGCGCCAGCAGCCAAGTTATCAGGGACACCTCCAATGAGCAGTTCTTC	CASSQVIRDTSNEQFF
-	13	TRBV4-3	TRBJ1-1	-	TGCGCCAGCAGCCAAGTGTCAAACACTGAAGCTTTCTTT	CASSQVSNTEAFF
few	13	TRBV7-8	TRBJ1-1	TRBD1	TGTGCCAGCAGCAGCAGTCAGGGGGCTAAAGCTTTCTTT	CASSSSQGAKAFF
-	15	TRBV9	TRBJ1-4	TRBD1	TGTGCCAGCAGCGCAACCGGGACAGGGGGGGAAAAACTGTTTTTT	CASSATGTGGEKLFF
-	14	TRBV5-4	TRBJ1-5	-	TGTGCCAGCAGCTTTCAGGGGAACAATCAGCCCCAGCATTTT	CASSFQGNNQPQHF
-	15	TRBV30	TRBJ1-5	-	TGTGCCTGGAATAGGGGCGATGGCAGCAATCAGCCCCAGCATTTT	CAWNRGDGSNQPQHF
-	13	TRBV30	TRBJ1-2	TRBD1	TGTGCCTGGAGGGCCGGGACAGGCGATGGCTACACCTTC	CAWRAGTGDGYTF
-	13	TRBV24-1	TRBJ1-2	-	TGTGCCACCAGTGCTTCAGAAAATTATGGCTACACCTTC	CATSASENYGYTF
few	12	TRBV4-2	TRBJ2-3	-	TGTGCCAGCAGCCAAGATAGAGATACGCAGTATTTT	CASSQDRDTQYF
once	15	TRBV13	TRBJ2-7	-	TGTGCCAGCAGCTTAGCACATAAATTATCCTACGAGCAGTACTTC	CASSLAHKLSYEQYF
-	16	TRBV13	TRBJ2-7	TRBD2	TGTGCCAGCAGCTTAGCGGCTAGCGGGGGGGCCCACGAGCAGTACTTC	CASSLAASGGAHEQYF
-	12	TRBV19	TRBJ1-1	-	TGTGCCAGTAGTTTTTCGGGCACTGAAGCTTTCTTT	CASSFSGTEAFF
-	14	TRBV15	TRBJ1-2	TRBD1	TGTGCCACCAGACAGACAGGGACAGGCTATGGCTACACCTTC	CATRQTGTGYGYTF